The next 7 T cell receptor beta chains were all read from a single sample in a study of cytomegalovirus exposure and HLA in healthy donors. A multiplex PCR was run with 60 Vbeta primers and 13 Jbeta primers. Sequencing was performed with immunoSEQ multiplex PCR; in TCRdb, only in-frame clones are kept and a portion is missing. The table records 100,000 to 150,000 clones, approximately 84% of them present only once. Sequenced input: PBMCs. The source is a woman in her 40s in good health and CMV-seronegative.

V and J are TRBV7-9 and TRBJ2-3; D gene ambiguous. This CDR3 spans 14 amino acids. Germline V gene lookup returns CDR1 SEHNR and CDR2 FQNEAQ (reference sequence). Trimming stripped 5 bases from V and 2 bases from J, with 11 bases between. The CDR3 DNA reads TGTGCCAGCAGCCCCCAGGTCGCCACAGATACGCAGTATTTT. Translation gives CASSPQVATDTQYF.

This clone was counted between two and nine times. The chain combines TRBV9 with TRBJ1-1; D gene uncertain. The V end was cut by 4 bases, the J end by 0 bases, with 7 bases between. CDR1 SGDLS and CDR2 YYNGEE come from the germline V gene. The CDR3 spans 13 residues. The CDR3 region is CASSPFLNTEAFF. In nucleotides, the CDR3 is TGTGCCAGCAGCCCCTTCTTGAACACTGAAGCTTTCTTT.

The chain employs TRBV10-3 and TRBJ2-2; a weak D match, TRBD2 (5 bases). CDR3 length equals 13 residues. Looked up from germline, CDR1 is ENHRY and CDR2 is SYGVKD. V lost 6 bases and J lost 4, with 9 bases in between. The CDR3 bases are TGTGCCATCAGGAGGGAGTCCACCGGGGAGCTGTTTTTT. It codes for CAIRRESTGELFF.

The chain joins TRBV6-4 to TRBJ2-2, with a possible D match to TRBD2 (6 bases). Germline CDR1 reads MRHNA; CDR2 reads SNTAGT. The CDR3 contains 13 residues. With 6 bases removed from V and 3 bases from J, the gap between germline ends came to 8 bases. CDR3 region: CASRGGYTGELFF. CDR3 DNA sequence: TGTGCCAGCAGGGGGGGATACACCGGGGAGCTGTTTTTT.

The chain employs TRBV6-6 and TRBJ1-1; TRBD1 matches 7 bases. Trimming cost V 6 bases and J 3 bases; bases outside gene matches: 10. The CDR3 is 15 amino acids. CDR1 MNHNY and CDR2 SVGAGI come from the germline V gene (reference sequence). This CDR3 reads CASRRRQGGDTEAFF. The CDR3 DNA sequence: TGTGCCAGCAGACGCCGACAGGGTGGAGACACTGAAGCTTTCTTT.

The rearrangement links TRBV7-2 to TRBJ2-3, with 9 positions matching TRBD2. CDR1 and CDR2 (germline): SGHTA, FQGNSA. The ends lost 4 bases at V and 6 bases at J; junction bases unmatched: 11. This CDR3 has 16 residues. The CDR3: CASSSTRRGGRDTQYF. The CDR3 nucleotides are TGTGCCAGCAGCTCCACCCGGCGGGGGGGCCGGGATACGCAGTATTTT.

The chain recombines TRBV5-8 with TRBJ2-3; 8 bases are a match to TRBD2. This CDR3 is built from 16 residues. Germline V gene data show CDR1 as SGHTS and CDR2 as YDEGEE. Trimming at V came to 2 bases and at J to 6 bases, leaving 11 bases not matched to a gene. This CDR3 is CASSLMGLDLLDTQYF. DNA for the CDR3: TGTGCCAGCAGCTTAATGGGACTAGACTTGCTCGATACGCAGTATTTT. The full variable domain, its missing parts supplied by reference TRBV5-8 and TRBJ2-3, is EAGVTQSPTHLIKTRGQQATLRCSPISGHTSVYWYQQALGLGLQFLLWYDEGEERNRGNFPPRFSGRQFPNYSSELNVNALELEDSALYLCASSLMGLDLLDTQYFGPGTRLTVL.